This TCR beta chain was recorded in a study of T cell changes during pregnancy in multiple sclerosis. Using immunoSEQ multiplex PCR, the repertoire was profiled, and TCRdb retains in-frame clones only, with some absent. The repertoire holds approximately 27,000 clones, with 85% to 90% as singletons. The V gene lost 5 bases and the J gene lost 4 bases, with 11 bases spanning the gap. CDR1 is LNHDA and CDR2 is SQIVND in the germline V gene (reference sequence). The CDR3 is made up of 13 amino acids. The chain employs TRBV19 and TRBJ1-1; D possibly corresponds to TRBD1 (5 bases). This TCR was recovered from a female donor with multiple sclerosis, enrolled in a pregnancy study. The material was CD8+ T cells from peripheral blood mononuclear cells, obtained before pregnancy. In DNA form, the CDR3 reads TGTGCCAGTAGTTTTGGGAGGGGCACTGAAGCTTTCTTT. It yields the protein CASSFGRGTEAFF. Complete variable domain (other parts from reference TRBV19 and TRBJ1-1): DGGITQSPKYLFRKEGQNVTLSCEQNLNHDAMYWYRQDPGQGLRLIYYSQIVNDFQKGDIAEGYSVSREKKESFPLTVTSAQKNPTAFYLCASSFGRGTEAFFGQGTRLTVV.